One and the same sample provided the 14 T cell receptor beta chains below, sequenced in a study of CD8 T cells in Susac syndrome. An amount of RNA that ranged from about 0.45 to 1 ug was reverse transcribed with random hexamers. TCRdb re-called the immunoSEQ multiplex PCR reads with MiXCR, one entry per CDR3 protein. The table lists tens of thousands of distinct CDR3 sequences, about 95% of them singletons, with roughly 0.3% in the top ten. Sequencing input: CD4+ T cells from PBMCs. These receptors were obtained from a human donor with Susac syndrome.

V is TRBV20-1 and J is TRBJ2-7, with TRBD2 identical over 8 bases. The CDR3 contains 13 residues. CDR1 is DFQATT and CDR2 is SNEGSKA in the germline V gene (reference sequence). V lost 3 bases to trimming and J lost 6 bases; unmatched junction nucleotides: 7. The CDR3 spells CSASRGGRSEQYF. The CDR3 DNA is TGCAGTGCTAGTCGGGGGGGCCGTTCCGAGCAGTACTTC.

The V gene is TRBV7-9, the J gene TRBJ2-5; 12 bases are a match to TRBD2. Germline V gene lookup returns CDR1 SEHNR and CDR2 FQNEAQ (reference sequence). The V segment lost 5 bases and the J segment 4 bases; nucleotides outside the gene matches: 8. This CDR3 has 16 residues. CDR3 sequence reads: CASSLLTSGGLETQYF. The CDR3 DNA sequence: TGTGCCAGCAGCCTCCTGACTAGCGGGGGTCTAGAGACCCAGTACTTC.

The V gene is TRBV30, the J gene TRBJ2-3; no firm D call. The germline V gene encodes CDR1 GTSNPN and CDR2 SVGIG (reference sequence). There are 13 residues in the CDR3. Between the trimmed V and J ends, which lost 4 bases and 2 bases, there was a span of 10 bases. The DNA of the CDR3 is TGTGCCTGGAATCCACCAGCCACAGATACGCAGTATTTT. This translates into CAWNPPATDTQYF.

The CDR3 reads CSATPPGQGYEQYF. In nucleotides, the CDR3 is TGCAGTGCTACTCCCCCGGGACAGGGCTACGAGCAGTACTTC. The chain links TRBV20-1 to TRBJ2-7; 9 nucleotides align to TRBD1. The CDR3 consists of 14 residues. Looked up from germline, CDR1 is DFQATT and CDR2 is SNEGSKA (reference sequence). J gave up 3 bases and V 4 bases, and 7 bases lay outside the gene matches.

This chain links TRBV20-1 with TRBJ2-3; D is perhaps TRBD2 (5 bases). Trimming cost V 4 bases and J 1 base, with 15 bases left between them. The CDR3 has 15 residues. Germline CDR1 is DFQATT and CDR2 is SNEGSKA (reference sequence). The CDR3 coding sequence is TGCAGTGCTAAGAAGGTAGCGACCCGCACAGATACGCAGTATTTT. Translation gives CSAKKVATRTDTQYF.

In this sample, this clonotype turned up once. The DNA of the CDR3 is TGTGCCAGCAGTGTGGGGACGGCTGGAAACACCATATATTTT. This sequence encodes CASSVGTAGNTIYF. J is TRBJ1-3 and V is TRBV2, with D possibly being TRBD1 (5 bases). V was cut by 4 bases and J by 2 bases, with 9 bases left in between. This CDR3 is built from 14 residues. The germline CDR1 and CDR2 sequences are SNHLY and FYNNEI.

V gene TRBV29-1 combines with J gene TRBJ1-2; possible D gene TRBD1, 6 bases. The CDR3 is 13 amino acids. V was clipped by 6 bases and J by 2 bases, with 13 bases between them. The V gene's germline CDR1 is SQVTM and CDR2 ANQGSEA. The CDR3 DNA sequence: TGCAGCGTCCCTAAGACAGGCAACTATGGCTACACCTTC. This sequence encodes CSVPKTGNYGYTF.

V is TRBV19 and J is TRBJ2-3; TRBD2 matches 9 bases. CDR1 is LNHDA and CDR2 is SQIVND in the germline V gene (reference sequence). The junction had 7 bases not matched to a gene; V was cut back by 4 bases and J by 5 bases. This CDR3 comprises 15 residues. The CDR3 region has the DNA TGTGCCAGTAGTAAGGCGGGGGGGCGTGGAGATACGCAGTATTTT. This encodes CASSKAGGRGDTQYF.

This clonotype was seen only a few times. The genes are TRBV11-2 and TRBJ1-1; D is ambiguous. The V end lost 3 bases, the J end lost 0 bases, and 8 bases lay between the germline ends. The V gene's germline CDR1 is SGHAT and CDR2 FQNNGV. CDR3 length equals 14 residues. CDR3: CASSLWVMNTEAFF. For the CDR3, the DNA is TGTGCCAGCAGCTTGTGGGTAATGAACACTGAAGCTTTCTTT. The whole variable domain, remainder taken from reference TRBV11-2 and TRBJ1-1, is EAGVAQSPRYKIIEKRQSVAFWCNPISGHATLYWYQQILGQGPKLLIQFQNNGVVDDSQLPKDRFSAERLKGVDSTLKIQPAKLEDSAVYLCASSLWVMNTEAFFGQGTRLTVV.

The chain couples TRBV30 to TRBJ2-5, with D uncertain. This CDR3 has 14 amino acids. In germline, CDR1 is GTSNPN, CDR2 SVGIG (reference sequence). Trimming took 2 bases from V and 1 from J, leaving 11 bases between them. CDR3 protein: CAWSWSGIQETQYF. The CDR3 nucleotides are TGTGCCTGGAGTTGGAGTGGTATCCAAGAGACCCAGTACTTC.

The chain recombines TRBV27 with TRBJ1-6; 7 nucleotides agree with TRBD1. V lost 5 bases and J lost 7; bases outside the gene matches: 5. The CDR3 is 14 residues long. CDR1 is MNHEY and CDR2 is SMNVEV in the germline V gene (reference sequence). The CDR3 DNA reads TGTGCCAGCAGTCCGGGACAGCGAAATTCACCCCTCCACTTT. Translation gives CASSPGQRNSPLHF.

The V gene is TRBV4-1, the J gene TRBJ1-2; 8 bases line up with TRBD1. CDR1 and CDR2 from the germline V gene are MGHRA and YSYEKL. The V and J ends lost 3 bases and 4 bases, in that order; junction bases with no gene match: 7. The CDR3 runs 15 residues. The CDR3 loop is CASSQPQGAIYGYTF. CDR3 sequence (DNA): TGCGCCAGCAGCCAGCCCCAGGGGGCTATCTATGGCTACACCTTC.

This clonotype has a handful of counts. The rearrangement links TRBV12-3 or TRBV12-4 to TRBJ2-1; D is undetermined. V was shortened by 4 bases and J by 8 bases, with 6 bases between the two germline ends. This CDR3 has 11 amino acids. CDR3 bases: TGTGCCAGCAGTTCCGGCGATGAGCAGTTCTTC. This codes for CASSSGDEQFF.

The chain recombines TRBV20-1 with TRBJ1-5; 7 bases line up with TRBD1. V lost 6 bases to trimming and J lost 4 bases; unmatched junction nucleotides: 6. Germline CDR1 is DFQATT and CDR2 is SNEGSKA (reference sequence). This CDR3 comprises 13 residues. The CDR3 coding sequence is TGCAGTGCCCTCCCGGACAGGAATCAGCCCCAGCATTTT. Translated: CSALPDRNQPQHF.